A selection of T cell receptor beta chains follows, all from one sample in a study of shared clonotypes between healthy human individuals. The protocol was immunoSEQ multiplex PCR, while the TCRdb copy is restricted to in-frame clones and leaves out a portion. This sample carries some 2,500,000 clones, 80% to 95% of them seen once, and the ten largest clones take 0.3% to 0.45%. Sequenced sample: naive CD4+ T cells from PBMCs. The receptors were sampled from a man between 18 and 35 years old in good health. Some clones in this sample may be carry-over from other donors' samples. Each CDR3 is given without its conserved first and last residue.

length: 13; J: TRBJ2-5; V: TRBV28; CDR3: ASSTGLAGQETQY
length: 12; J: TRBJ2-1; V: TRBV28; CDR3: ASSLGTPYNEQF
length: 11; J: TRBJ2-7; V: TRBV6-1; CDR3: ASSTGLAGEQY
length: 12; J: TRBJ2-3; V: TRBV10-3; CDR3: AIRGQFSTDTQY
length: 15; J: TRBJ2-1; V: TRBV5-6; CDR3: ASRVAGWDRGLAEQF
length: 12; J: TRBJ2-7; V: TRBV28; CDR3: ASKTGTGAYEQY
length: 12; J: TRBJ2-3; V: TRBV11-3; CDR3: ASSLEGSTDTQY
length: 11; J: TRBJ2-1; V: TRBV30; CDR3: ACGTQSVGEQF
length: 13; J: TRBJ2-3; V: TRBV29-1; CDR3: SVGFRAEIRRAQY
length: 13; J: TRBJ2-5; V: TRBV18; CDR3: ASSPSDRGGETQY
length: 13; J: TRBJ2-6; V: TRBV28; CDR3: ASSPPRGGANVLT
length: 12; J: TRBJ1-4; V: TRBV6-5; CDR3: ASSRDRARGKLF
length: 12; J: TRBJ2-5; V: TRBV5-6; CDR3: ASSLLATQETQY
length: 11; J: TRBJ2-1; V: TRBV5-4; CDR3: ASSLGYRGDQF
length: 16; J: TRBJ2-6; V: TRBV7-8; CDR3: ASSSASGRAPGANVLT
length: 12; J: TRBJ2-7; V: TRBV6-1; CDR3: ASNRGQGSYEQY
length: 13; J: TRBJ2-2; V: TRBV29-1; CDR3: SVDRTGAGTGELF
length: 15; J: TRBJ2-1; V: TRBV4-1; CDR3: ASSQARLAENYNEQF
length: 15; J: TRBJ2-3; V: TRBV11-2; CDR3: ASSEVPSGRAGDTQY
length: 12; J: TRBJ2-1; V: TRBV6-1; CDR3: ASSARLASNEQF
length: 14; J: TRBJ2-1; V: TRBV6-4; CDR3: ASSGTSGSSYNEQF
length: 9; J: TRBJ1-1; V: TRBV30; CDR3: ARGTNTEAF
length: 12; J: TRBJ2-3; V: TRBV5-1; CDR3: ASSLGGGTDTQY
length: 12; J: TRBJ2-7; V: TRBV6-6; CDR3: ASSIAGGPYEQY
length: 10; J: TRBJ2-7; V: TRBV2; CDR3: ASRTDPPEQY
length: 12; J: TRBJ2-7; V: TRBV6-5; CDR3: ASSSQGATYEQY
length: 13; J: TRBJ2-5; V: TRBV7-3; CDR3: ASSRGLAGGETQY
length: 13; J: TRBJ2-1; V: TRBV27; CDR3: ASSFFAGSSYEQF
length: 11; J: TRBJ1-5; V: TRBV29-1; CDR3: SVGTGINQPQH